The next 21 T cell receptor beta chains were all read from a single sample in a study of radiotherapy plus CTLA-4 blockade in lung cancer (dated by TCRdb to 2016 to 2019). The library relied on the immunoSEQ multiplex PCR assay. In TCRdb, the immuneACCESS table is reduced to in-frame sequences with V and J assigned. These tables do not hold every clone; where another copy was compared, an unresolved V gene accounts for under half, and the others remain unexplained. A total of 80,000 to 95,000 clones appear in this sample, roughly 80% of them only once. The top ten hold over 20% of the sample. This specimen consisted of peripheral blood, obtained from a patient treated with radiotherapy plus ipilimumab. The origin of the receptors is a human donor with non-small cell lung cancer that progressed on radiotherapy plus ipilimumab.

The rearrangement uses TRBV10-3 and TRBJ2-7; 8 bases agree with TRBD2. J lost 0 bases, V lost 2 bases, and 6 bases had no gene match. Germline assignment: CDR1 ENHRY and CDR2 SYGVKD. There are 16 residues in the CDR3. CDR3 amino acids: CAISEAGTSASYEQYF. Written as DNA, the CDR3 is TGTGCCATCAGTGAGGCCGGGACTAGTGCCTCCTACGAGCAGTACTTC.

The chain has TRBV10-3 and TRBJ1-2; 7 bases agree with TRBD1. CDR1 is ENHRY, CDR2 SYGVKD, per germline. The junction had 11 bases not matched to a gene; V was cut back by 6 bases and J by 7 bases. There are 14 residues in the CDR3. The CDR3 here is CAIRTTGVDGGYTF. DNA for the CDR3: TGTGCCATCAGGACTACAGGGGTTGACGGTGGCTACACCTTC.

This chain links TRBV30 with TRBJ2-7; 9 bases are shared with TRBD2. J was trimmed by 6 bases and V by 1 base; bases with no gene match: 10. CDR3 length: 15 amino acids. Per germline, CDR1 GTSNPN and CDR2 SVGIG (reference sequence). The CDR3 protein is CAWSGARGLAFEQYF. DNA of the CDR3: TGTGCCTGGAGTGGGGCCCGAGGACTAGCGTTCGAGCAGTACTTC. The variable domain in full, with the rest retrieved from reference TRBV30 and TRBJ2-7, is SQTIHQWPATLVQPVGSPLSLECTVEGTSNPNLYWYRQAAGRGLQLLFYSVGIGQISSEVPQNLSASRPQDRQFILSSKKLLLSDSGFYLCAWSGARGLAFEQYFGPGTRLTVT.

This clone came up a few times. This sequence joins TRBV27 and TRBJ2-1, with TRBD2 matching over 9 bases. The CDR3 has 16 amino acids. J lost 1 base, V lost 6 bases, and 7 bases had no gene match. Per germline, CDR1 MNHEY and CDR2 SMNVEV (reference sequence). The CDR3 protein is CASSITLAGSYNEQFF. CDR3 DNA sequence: TGTGCCAGCAGCATCACCCTAGCGGGATCCTACAATGAGCAGTTCTTC.

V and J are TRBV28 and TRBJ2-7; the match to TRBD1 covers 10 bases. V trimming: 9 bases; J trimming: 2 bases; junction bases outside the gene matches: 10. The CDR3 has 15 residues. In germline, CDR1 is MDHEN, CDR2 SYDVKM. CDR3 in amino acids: CASTDRDRGTYEQYV. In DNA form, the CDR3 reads TGTGCCAGTACTGACCGGGACAGGGGCACCTACGAGCAGTACGTC.

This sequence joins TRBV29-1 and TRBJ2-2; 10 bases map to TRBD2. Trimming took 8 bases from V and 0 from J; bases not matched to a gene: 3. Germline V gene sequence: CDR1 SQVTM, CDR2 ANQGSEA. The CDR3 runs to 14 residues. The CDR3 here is CSTTSGTNTGELFF. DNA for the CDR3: TGCAGCACTACTAGCGGGACGAACACCGGGGAGCTGTTTTTT.

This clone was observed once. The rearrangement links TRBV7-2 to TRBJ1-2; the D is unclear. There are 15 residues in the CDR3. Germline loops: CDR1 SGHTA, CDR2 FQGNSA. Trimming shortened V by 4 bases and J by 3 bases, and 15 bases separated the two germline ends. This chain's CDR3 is CASSSRALVYYGYTF. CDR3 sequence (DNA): TGTGCCAGCAGCTCCCGGGCCCTTGTGTACTATGGCTACACCTTC.

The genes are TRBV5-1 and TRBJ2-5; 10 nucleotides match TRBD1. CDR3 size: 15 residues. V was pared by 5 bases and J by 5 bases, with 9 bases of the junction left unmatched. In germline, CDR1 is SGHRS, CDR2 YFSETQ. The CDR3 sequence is CASSLGTGDGETQYF. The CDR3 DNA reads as TGCGCCAGCAGTCTCGGGACAGGGGATGGGGAGACCCAGTACTTC.

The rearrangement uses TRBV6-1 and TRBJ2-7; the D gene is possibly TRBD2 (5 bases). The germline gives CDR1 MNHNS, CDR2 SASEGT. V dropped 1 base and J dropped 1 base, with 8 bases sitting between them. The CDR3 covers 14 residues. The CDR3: CASSEGRVSYEQYF. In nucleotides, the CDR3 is TGTGCCAGCAGTGAAGGGCGGGTATCCTACGAGCAGTACTTC.

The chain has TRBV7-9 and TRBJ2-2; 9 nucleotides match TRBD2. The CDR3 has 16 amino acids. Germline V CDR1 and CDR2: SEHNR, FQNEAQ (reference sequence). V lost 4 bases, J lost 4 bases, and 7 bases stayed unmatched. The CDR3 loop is CASSSEAGGSTGELFF. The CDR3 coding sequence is TGTGCCAGCAGCTCGGAAGCGGGAGGAAGCACCGGGGAGCTGTTTTTT.

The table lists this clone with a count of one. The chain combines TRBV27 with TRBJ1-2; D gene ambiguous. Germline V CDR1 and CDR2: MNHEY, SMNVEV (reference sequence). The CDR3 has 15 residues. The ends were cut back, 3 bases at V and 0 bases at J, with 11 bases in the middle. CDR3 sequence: CASSFRGIANYGYTF. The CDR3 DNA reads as TGTGCCAGCAGTTTTCGGGGTATAGCTAACTATGGCTACACCTTC.

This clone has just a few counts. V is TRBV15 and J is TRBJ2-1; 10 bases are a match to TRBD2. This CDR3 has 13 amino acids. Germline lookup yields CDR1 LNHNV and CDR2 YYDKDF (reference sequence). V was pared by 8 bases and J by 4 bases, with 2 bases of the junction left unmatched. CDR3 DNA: TGTGCCACCCTAGCGGGAGAGTACAATGAGCAGTTCTTC. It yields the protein CATLAGEYNEQFF. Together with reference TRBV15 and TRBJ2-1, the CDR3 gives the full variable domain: DAMVIQNPRYQVTQFGKPVTLSCSQTLNHNVMYWYQQKSSQAPKLLFHYYDKDFNNEADTPDNFQSRRPNTSFCFLDIRSPGLGDTAMYLCATLAGEYNEQFFGPGTRLTVL.

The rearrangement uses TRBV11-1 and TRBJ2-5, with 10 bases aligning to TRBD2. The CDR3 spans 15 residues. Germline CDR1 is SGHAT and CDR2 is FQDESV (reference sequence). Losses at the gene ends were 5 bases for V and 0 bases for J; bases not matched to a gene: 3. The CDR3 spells CASSPGLADQETQYF. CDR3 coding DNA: TGTGCCAGCAGCCCCGGACTAGCGGACCAAGAGACCCAGTACTTC.

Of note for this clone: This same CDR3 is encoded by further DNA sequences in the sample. CDR3 nucleotides: TGTGCCAGCAGTTACTCTGAGGGTCAGCCCCAGCATTTT. This gives the protein CASSYSEGQPQHF. The V gene is TRBV6-5, the J gene TRBJ1-5; D not certain. The germline V and J ends were trimmed by 0 bases and 6 bases, with 6 bases remaining between them. This CDR3 comprises 13 residues. The V gene's germline CDR1 is MNHEY and CDR2 SVGAGI.

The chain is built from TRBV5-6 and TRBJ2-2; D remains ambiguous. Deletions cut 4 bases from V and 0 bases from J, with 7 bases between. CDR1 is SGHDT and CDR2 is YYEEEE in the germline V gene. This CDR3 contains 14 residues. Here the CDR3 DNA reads TGTGCCAGCAGCCGTCAGTCGAACACCGGGGAGCTGTTTTTT. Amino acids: CASSRQSNTGELFF.

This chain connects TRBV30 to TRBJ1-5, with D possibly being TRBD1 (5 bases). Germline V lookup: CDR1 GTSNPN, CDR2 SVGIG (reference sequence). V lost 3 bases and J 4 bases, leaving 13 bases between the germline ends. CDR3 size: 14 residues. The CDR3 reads CAWSAWTTNQPQHF. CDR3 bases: TGTGCCTGGAGCGCGTGGACAACTAATCAGCCCCAGCATTTT.

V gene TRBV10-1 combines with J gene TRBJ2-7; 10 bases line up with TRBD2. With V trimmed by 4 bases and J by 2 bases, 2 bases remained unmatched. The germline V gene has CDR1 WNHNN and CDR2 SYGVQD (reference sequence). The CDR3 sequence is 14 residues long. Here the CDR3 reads CASSASGRAYEQYF. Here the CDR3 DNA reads TGCGCCAGCAGTGCCAGCGGGAGGGCCTACGAGCAGTACTTC.

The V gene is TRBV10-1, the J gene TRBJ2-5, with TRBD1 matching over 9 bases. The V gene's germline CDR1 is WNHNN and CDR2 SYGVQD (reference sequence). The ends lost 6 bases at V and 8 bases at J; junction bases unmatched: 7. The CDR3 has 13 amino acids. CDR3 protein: CASSMTGGSTQYF. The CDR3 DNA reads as TGCGCCAGCAGCATGACAGGGGGGAGTACCCAGTACTTC.

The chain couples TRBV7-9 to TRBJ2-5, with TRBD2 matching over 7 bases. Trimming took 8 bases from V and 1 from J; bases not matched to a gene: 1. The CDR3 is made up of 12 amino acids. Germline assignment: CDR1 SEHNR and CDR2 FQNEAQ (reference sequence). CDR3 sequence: CASGLGQETQYF. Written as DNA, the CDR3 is TGTGCCAGCGGACTAGGCCAAGAGACCCAGTACTTC.

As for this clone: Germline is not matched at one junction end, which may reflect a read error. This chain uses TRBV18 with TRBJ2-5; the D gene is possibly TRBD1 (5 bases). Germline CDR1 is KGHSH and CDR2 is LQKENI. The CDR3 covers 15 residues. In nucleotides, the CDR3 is TGTGCCAGCTCCCCACGGACCACAGGCCAAGAGACCCAGTACTTC. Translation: CASSPRTTGQETQYF. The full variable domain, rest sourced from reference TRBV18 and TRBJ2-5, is NAGVMQNPRHLVRRRGQEARLRCSPMKGHSHVYWYRQLPEEGLKFMVYLQKENIIDESGMPKERFSAEFPKEGPSILRIQQVVRGDSAAYFCASSPRTTGQETQYFGPGTRLLVL.

The CDR3 reads CASSISLVTYNEQFF. In nucleotides, the CDR3 is TGTGCCAGTAGTATCTCACTAGTCACCTACAATGAGCAGTTCTTC. The chain uses TRBV19 and TRBJ2-1, with a weak D call TRBD2 (5 bases). The CDR3 is 15 residues long. Germline lookup yields CDR1 LNHDA and CDR2 SQIVND (reference sequence). The V end was cut by 3 bases, the J end by 2 bases, with 11 bases between.